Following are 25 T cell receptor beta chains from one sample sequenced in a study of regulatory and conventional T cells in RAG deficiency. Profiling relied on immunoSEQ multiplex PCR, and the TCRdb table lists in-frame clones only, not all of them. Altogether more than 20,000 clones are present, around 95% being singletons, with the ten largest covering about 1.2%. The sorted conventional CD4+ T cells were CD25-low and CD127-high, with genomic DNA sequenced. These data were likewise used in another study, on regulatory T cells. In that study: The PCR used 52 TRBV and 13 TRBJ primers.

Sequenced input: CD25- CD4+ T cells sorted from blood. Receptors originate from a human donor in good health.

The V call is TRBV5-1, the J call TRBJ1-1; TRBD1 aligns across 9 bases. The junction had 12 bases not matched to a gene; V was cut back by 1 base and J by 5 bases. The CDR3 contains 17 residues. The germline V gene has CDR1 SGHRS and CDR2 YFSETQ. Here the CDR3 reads CASSLLGITGTGTEAFF. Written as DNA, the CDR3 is TGCGCCAGCAGCTTGCTCGGCATCACCGGGACAGGGACTGAAGCTTTCTTT.

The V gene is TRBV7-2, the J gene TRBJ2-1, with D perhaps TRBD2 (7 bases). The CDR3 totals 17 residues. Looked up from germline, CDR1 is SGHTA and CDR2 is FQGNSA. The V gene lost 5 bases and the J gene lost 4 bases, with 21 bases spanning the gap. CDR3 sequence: CASSGQTSRIAYNEQFF. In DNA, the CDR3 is TGTGCCAGCAGCGGACAGACTAGCAGAATAGCATACAATGAGCAGTTCTTC.

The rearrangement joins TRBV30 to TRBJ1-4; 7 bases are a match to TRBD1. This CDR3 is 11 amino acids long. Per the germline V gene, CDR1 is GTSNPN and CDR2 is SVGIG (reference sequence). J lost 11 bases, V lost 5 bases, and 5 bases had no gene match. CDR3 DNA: TGTGCCTGGGGAACGACAGGGAAACTGTTTTTT. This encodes CAWGTTGKLFF.

The CDR3 nucleotides read TGTGCCAGCAGCCGGACAGGGAGTCAAGAGACCCAGTACTTC. Protein product: CASSRTGSQETQYF. This chain uses TRBV5-4 with TRBJ2-5, with 8 bases that match TRBD1. In germline, CDR1 is SGHNT, CDR2 YYREEE (reference sequence). There are 14 residues in the CDR3. The V gene end was trimmed by 4 bases and the J gene end by 2 bases; junction bases not matched to a gene: 4.

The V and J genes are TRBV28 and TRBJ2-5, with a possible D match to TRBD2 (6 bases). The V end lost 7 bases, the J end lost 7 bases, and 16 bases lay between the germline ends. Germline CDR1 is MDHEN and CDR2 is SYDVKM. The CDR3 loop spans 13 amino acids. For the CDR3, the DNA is TGTGCCAGCAATTGGCGTGGGGGGAGGACCCAGTACTTC. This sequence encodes CASNWRGGRTQYF.

Here the CDR3 DNA reads TGTGCCAGCAGTGACTCAGGGGGGGGGAAACGGGGGAAGGATGGCTACACCTTC. Translating it yields CASSDSGGGKRGKDGYTF. The V gene is TRBV6-4, the J gene TRBJ1-2, with D possibly matching TRBD1 (6 bases). The germline V gene encodes CDR1 MRHNA and CDR2 SNTAGT. The CDR3 contains 18 residues. V gave up 0 bases and J gave up 6 bases, with 23 bases separating them.

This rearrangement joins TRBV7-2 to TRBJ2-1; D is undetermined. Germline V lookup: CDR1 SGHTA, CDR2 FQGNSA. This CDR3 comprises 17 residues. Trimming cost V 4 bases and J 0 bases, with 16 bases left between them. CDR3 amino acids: CASSSPQLLSSYNEQFF. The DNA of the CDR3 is TGTGCCAGCAGCTCTCCCCAACTTCTTAGCTCCTACAATGAGCAGTTCTTC. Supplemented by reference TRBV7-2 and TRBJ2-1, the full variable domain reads GAGVSQSPSNKVTEKGKDVELRCDPISGHTALYWYRQSLGQGLEFLIYFQGNSAPDKSGLPSDRFSAERTGGSVSTLTIQRTQQEDSAVYLCASSSPQLLSSYNEQFFGPGTRLTVL.

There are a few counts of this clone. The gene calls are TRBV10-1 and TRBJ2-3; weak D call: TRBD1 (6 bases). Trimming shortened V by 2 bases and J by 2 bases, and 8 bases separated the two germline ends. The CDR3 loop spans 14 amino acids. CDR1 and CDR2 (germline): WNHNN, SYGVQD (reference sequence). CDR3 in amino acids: CASSEGGPTDTQYF. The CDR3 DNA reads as TGCGCCAGCAGTGAGGGGGGCCCCACAGATACGCAGTATTTT.

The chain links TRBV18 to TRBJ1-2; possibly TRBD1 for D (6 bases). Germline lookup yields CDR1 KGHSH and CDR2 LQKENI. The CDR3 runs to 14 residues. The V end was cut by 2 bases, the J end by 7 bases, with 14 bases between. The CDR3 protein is CASSPSPGESGYTF. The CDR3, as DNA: TGTGCCAGCTCACCAAGTCCAGGGGAATCTGGCTACACCTTC. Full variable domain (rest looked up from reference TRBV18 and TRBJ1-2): NAGVMQNPRHLVRRRGQEARLRCSPMKGHSHVYWYRQLPEEGLKFMVYLQKENIIDESGMPKERFSAEFPKEGPSILRIQQVVRGDSAAYFCASSPSPGESGYTFGSGTRLTVV.

This chain's CDR3 is CASRTGTGAKYSNQPQHF. In DNA form, the CDR3 reads TGTGCCAGTAGAACCGGGACAGGAGCAAAATATAGCAATCAGCCCCAGCATTTT. The rearrangement uses TRBV19 and TRBJ1-5; 8 positions agree with TRBD1. The germline V gene has CDR1 LNHDA and CDR2 SQIVND (reference sequence). The CDR3 length is 18 residues. V trimming: 6 bases; J trimming: 0 bases; junction bases outside the gene matches: 13. Full variable domain (remainder filled in from reference TRBV19 and TRBJ1-5): DGGITQSPKYLFRKEGQNVTLSCEQNLNHDAMYWYRQDPGQGLRLIYYSQIVNDFQKGDIAEGYSVSREKKESFPLTVTSAQKNPTAFYLCASRTGTGAKYSNQPQHFGDGTRLSIL.

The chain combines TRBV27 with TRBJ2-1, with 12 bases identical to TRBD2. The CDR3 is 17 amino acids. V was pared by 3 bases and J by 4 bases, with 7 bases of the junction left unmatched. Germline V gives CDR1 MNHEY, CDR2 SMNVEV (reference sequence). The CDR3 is CASSFRTSGAHYNEQFF. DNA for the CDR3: TGTGCCAGCAGTTTCCGGACTAGCGGGGCCCATTACAATGAGCAGTTCTTC.

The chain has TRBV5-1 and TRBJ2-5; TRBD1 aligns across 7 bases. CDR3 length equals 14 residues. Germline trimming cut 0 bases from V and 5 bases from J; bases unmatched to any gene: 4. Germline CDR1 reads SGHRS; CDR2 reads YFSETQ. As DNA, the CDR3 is TGCGCCAGCAGCTTGGGCAGGGGGATGGAGACCCAGTACTTC. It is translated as CASSLGRGMETQYF.

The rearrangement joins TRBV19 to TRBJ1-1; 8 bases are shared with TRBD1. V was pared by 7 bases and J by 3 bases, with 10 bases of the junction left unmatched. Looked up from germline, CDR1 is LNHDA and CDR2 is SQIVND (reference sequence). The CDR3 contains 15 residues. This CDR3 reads CASKLQGAQHTEAFF. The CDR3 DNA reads TGTGCCAGTAAACTCCAGGGGGCGCAGCACACTGAAGCTTTCTTT.

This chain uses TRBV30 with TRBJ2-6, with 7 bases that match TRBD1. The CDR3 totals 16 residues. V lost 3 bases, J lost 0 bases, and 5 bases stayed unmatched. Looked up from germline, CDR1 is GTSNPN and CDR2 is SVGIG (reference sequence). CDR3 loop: CAWSDRVYSGANVLTF. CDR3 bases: TGTGCCTGGAGCGACAGGGTTTACTCTGGGGCCAACGTCCTGACTTTC.

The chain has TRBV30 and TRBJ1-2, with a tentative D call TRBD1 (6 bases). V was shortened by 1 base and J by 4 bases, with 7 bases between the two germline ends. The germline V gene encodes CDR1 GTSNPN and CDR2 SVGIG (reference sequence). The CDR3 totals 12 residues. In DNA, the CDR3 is TGTGCCTGGAGTGCACAGGGCTATGGCTACACCTTC. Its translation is CAWSAQGYGYTF.

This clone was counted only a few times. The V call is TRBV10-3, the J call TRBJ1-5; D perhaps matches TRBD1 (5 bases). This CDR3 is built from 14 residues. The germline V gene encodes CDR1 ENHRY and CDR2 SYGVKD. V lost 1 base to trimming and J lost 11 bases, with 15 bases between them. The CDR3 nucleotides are TGTGCCATCAGTGAGTATCACCAGGGTCAAACCCAGCATTTT. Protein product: CAISEYHQGQTQHF.

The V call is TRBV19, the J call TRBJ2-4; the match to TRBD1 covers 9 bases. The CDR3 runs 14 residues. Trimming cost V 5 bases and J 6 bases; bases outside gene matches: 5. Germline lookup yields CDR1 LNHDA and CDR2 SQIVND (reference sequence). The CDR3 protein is CASSEGQGGNIQYF. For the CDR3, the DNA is TGTGCCAGTAGTGAGGGACAGGGAGGAAACATTCAGTACTTC. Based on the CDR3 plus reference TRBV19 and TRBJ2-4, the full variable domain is DGGITQSPKYLFRKEGQNVTLSCEQNLNHDAMYWYRQDPGQGLRLIYYSQIVNDFQKGDIAEGYSVSREKKESFPLTVTSAQKNPTAFYLCASSEGQGGNIQYFGAGTRLSVL.

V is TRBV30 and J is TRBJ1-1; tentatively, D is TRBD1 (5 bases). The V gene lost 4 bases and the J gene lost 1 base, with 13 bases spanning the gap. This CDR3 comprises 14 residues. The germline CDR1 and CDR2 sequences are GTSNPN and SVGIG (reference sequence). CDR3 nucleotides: TGTGCCTGGAACCCCCAGGGAAAGAACACTGAAGCTTTCTTT. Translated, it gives CAWNPQGKNTEAFF.

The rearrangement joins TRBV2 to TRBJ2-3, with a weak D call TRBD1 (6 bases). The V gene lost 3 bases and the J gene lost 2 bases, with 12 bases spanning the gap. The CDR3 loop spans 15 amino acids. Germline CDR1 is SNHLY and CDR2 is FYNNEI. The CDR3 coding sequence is TGTGCCAGCAGTGAGGGACACGGCCCCACAGATACGCAGTATTTT. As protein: CASSEGHGPTDTQYF.

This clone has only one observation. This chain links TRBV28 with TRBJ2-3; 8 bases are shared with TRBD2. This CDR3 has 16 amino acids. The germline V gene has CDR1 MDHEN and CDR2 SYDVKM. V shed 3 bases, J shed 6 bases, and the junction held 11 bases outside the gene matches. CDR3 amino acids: CASSLLSGAAADTQYF. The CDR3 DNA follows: TGTGCCAGCAGTTTGCTTAGCGGGGCGGCGGCGGATACGCAGTATTTT.

CDR3 residues: CAWSVVRTSGGRNGEQYF. The DNA for the CDR3 is TGTGCCTGGAGTGTAGTTAGGACTAGCGGGGGGAGGAATGGCGAGCAGTACTTC. The chain recombines TRBV30 with TRBJ2-7; 14 bases align to TRBD2. The CDR3 sequence is 18 residues long. Germline lookup yields CDR1 GTSNPN and CDR2 SVGIG (reference sequence). Losses at the gene ends were 0 bases for V and 6 bases for J; bases not matched to a gene: 13.

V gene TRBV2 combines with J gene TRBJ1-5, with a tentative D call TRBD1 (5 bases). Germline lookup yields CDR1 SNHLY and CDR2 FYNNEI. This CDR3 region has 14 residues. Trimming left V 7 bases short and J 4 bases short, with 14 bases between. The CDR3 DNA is TGTGCCAGCAAAGTCAGGGAAAATAATCAGCCCCAGCATTTT. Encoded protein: CASKVRENNQPQHF. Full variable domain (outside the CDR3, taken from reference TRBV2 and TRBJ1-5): EPEVTQTPSHQVTQMGQEVILRCVPISNHLYFYWYRQILGQKVEFLVSFYNNEISEKSEIFDDQFSVERPDGSNFTLKIRSTKLEDSAMYFCASKVRENNQPQHFGDGTRLSIL.

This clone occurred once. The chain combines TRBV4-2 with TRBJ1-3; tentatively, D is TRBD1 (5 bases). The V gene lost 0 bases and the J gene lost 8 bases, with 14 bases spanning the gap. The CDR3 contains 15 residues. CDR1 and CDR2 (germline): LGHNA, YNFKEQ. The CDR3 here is CASSQEPGHPDTIYF. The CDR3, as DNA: TGTGCCAGCAGCCAAGAGCCAGGACACCCGGACACCATATATTTT.

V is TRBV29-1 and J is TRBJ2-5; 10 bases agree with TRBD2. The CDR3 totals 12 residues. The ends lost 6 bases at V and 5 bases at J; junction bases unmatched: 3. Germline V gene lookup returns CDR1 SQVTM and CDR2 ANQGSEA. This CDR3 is CSVLAGGETQYF. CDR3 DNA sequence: TGCAGCGTGTTAGCGGGGGGCGAGACCCAGTACTTC.

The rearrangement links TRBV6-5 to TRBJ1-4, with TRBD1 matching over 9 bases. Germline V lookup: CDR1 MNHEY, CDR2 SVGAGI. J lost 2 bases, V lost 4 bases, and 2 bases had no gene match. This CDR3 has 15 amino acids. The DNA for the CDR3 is TGTGCCAGCAGTTTAGGGACAGGGACTAATGAAAAACTGTTTTTT. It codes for CASSLGTGTNEKLFF.